This T cell receptor (beta chain) is from a study of shared T cell receptors in the human thymus. With 4 bases clipped from V and 3 bases from J, the junction kept 12 bases outside the gene matches. The CDR3 contains 17 residues. In germline, CDR1 is MNHEY, CDR2 SMNVEV (reference sequence). Some clones are missing from TCRdb's copy, which holds only in-frame ones; the method was immunoSEQ multiplex PCR. The sample has roughly 700,000 clones, 88% seen once. These data also formed part of another study, on human thymus T cells. As that study records: The donor group consisted of healthy Finnish infants who were having corrective surgery for congenital heart defects. In corrective heart surgery, resections were taken, and these provided the thymus tissue. Usage of V and J genes appeared biased in thymic and blood repertoires. What related research reported was that thymic repertoires overlapped highly among unrelated individuals.

The chain links TRBV27 to TRBJ2-1; 7 bases match TRBD2. The specimen sequenced was thymocytes. This sequence was found in a boy younger than two with a congenital heart defect. In nucleotides, the CDR3 is TGTGCCAGCAGTTGGAGTTTTGGGCGGGAGTACTACAATGAGCAGTTCTTC. Its protein is CASSWSFGREYYNEQFF.